This is a list of T cell receptor beta chains from one sample in a study of cytomegalovirus exposure and HLA in healthy donors. Measured with immunoSEQ multiplex PCR; TCRdb has only the in-frame clones, and not every one. The data contain 200,000 or so clones, 82% of them singletons. The sequenced sample consisted of PBMCs. The source is a boy younger than 10 in good health and CMV-seronegative. Each CDR3 is given with its conserved first and last residue. D genes are given only for firm matches. Clone size appears in some rows only: once, few, many, or a class for an expanded clone.

TRBV5-4	-	-	TRBJ2-1	TGTGCCAGCAGCTTCGACACGAGCTCCTACAATGAGCAGTTCTTC	CASSFDTSSYNEQFF
TRBV4-3	-	TRBD2	TRBJ2-3	TGCGCCAGCAGCCTAGGGACTAGCGGGGGGCTCTATACGCAGTATTTT	CASSLGTSGGLYTQYF
TRBV10-3	-	TRBD1	TRBJ1-2	TGTGCCATTCAGACACAGGGGAAAGCTAACTATGGCTACACCTTC	CAIQTQGKANYGYTF
TRBV7-3	once	TRBD2	TRBJ2-1	TGTGCCAGCAGCATTACTAGCGCCCCGCGGAATGAGCAGTTCTTC	CASSITSAPRNEQFF
TRBV7-8	once	TRBD2	TRBJ2-3	TGTGCCAGCAGCTTATCGACTAGCGGCCCCGGAGGTACGCAGTATTTT	CASSLSTSGPGGTQYF
TRBV6-6	-	TRBD2	TRBJ2-1	TGTGCCAGCAGCATACTAGCGGGGGGGTACAATGAGCAGTTCTTC	CASSILAGGYNEQFF
TRBV11-2	-	TRBD1	TRBJ2-7	TGTGCCAGCAGCTTAGCTCTCCGGACAGGGGCCGAGCAGTACTTC	CASSLALRTGAEQYF
TRBV7-2	-	-	TRBJ1-1	TGTGCCAGCAGCTTTCAGGGGTCTGAAGCTTTCTTT	CASSFQGSEAFF
TRBV5-6	few	-	TRBJ1-1	TGTGCCAGCAGGGGACTTGGCACTGAAGCTTTCTTT	CASRGLGTEAFF
TRBV5-6	few	-	TRBJ2-7	TGTGCCAGCAGCTTGCTTGCGGCAGCAGAAAGCTCCTACGAGCAGTACTTC	CASSLLAAAESSYEQYF
TRBV14	once	-	TRBJ2-7	TGTGCCAGCAGCCAAGGATTGGACTGGGCGGCCTACGAGCAGTACTTC	CASSQGLDWAAYEQYF
TRBV15	-	-	TRBJ2-7	TGTGCCACCAGCAGAGCCTGGCTACCGGGACTCGGGGAGCAGTACTTC	CATSRAWLPGLGEQYF
TRBV5-1	once	-	TRBJ2-3	TGCGCCAGCAGGCGAGCAGATACGCAGTATTTT	CASRRADTQYF
TRBV7-2	-	-	TRBJ1-1	TGTGCCAGCCAGAAAACCGGGAGTTATAACACTGAAGCTTTCTTT	CASQKTGSYNTEAFF
TRBV7-2	-	TRBD1	TRBJ2-1	TGTGCCACAAAGGACAGGGGGCTTGGAAATGAGCAGTTCTTC	CATKDRGLGNEQFF
TRBV11-1	-	TRBD2	TRBJ2-5	TGTGCCAGCAGCTTAACGGGGGGCCAAGAGACCCAGTACTTC	CASSLTGGQETQYF
TRBV6-1	-	-	TRBJ2-3	TGTGCCAGCAGTGCAGGGGATGGCACAGATACGCAGTATTTT	CASSAGDGTDTQYF
TRBV9	-	-	TRBJ1-6	TGTGCCAGCAGCGGGGGACACGGGTCACCCCTCCACTTT	CASSGGHGSPLHF
TRBV11-2	-	TRBD2	TRBJ2-7	TGTGCCAGCAGACGAGCGGGGAGGACCTCCTACGAGCAGTACTTC	CASRRAGRTSYEQYF
TRBV6-5	-	-	TRBJ2-6	TGTGCCAGCAGTTATTTGAGGGGGACTGGGGCCAACGTCCTGACTTTC	CASSYLRGTGANVLTF
TRBV15	few	TRBD1	TRBJ2-3	TGTGCCACCAGCAGGCCGGACAGGGAATACACAGATACGCAGTATTTT	CATSRPDREYTDTQYF
TRBV7-9	-	-	TRBJ1-2	TGTGCCAGCAGCATCCATGGGCAGAACTATGGCTACACCTTC	CASSIHGQNYGYTF
TRBV11-2	-	-	TRBJ2-5	TGTGCCAGCAGCTTAGAGCTAGTCCAAAGGGAGACCCAGTACTTC	CASSLELVQRETQYF
TRBV19	-	-	TRBJ1-5	TGTGCCAGTAAACAGTCTGGCAATCAGCCCCAGCATTTT	CASKQSGNQPQHF
TRBV7-6	-	TRBD1	TRBJ2-7	TGTGCCAGCAGCCTTGCCTATGGACAGGGGGACTACGAGCAGTACTTC	CASSLAYGQGDYEQYF
TRBV7-9	-	TRBD1	TRBJ1-2	TGTGCCAGCAGCTTAAGGGACAGCGGTGAAGGGGGCTACACCTTC	CASSLRDSGEGGYTF
TRBV5-5	-	-	TRBJ1-3	TGTGCCAGCAGCCGACAGGCAGGAAACACCATATATTTT	CASSRQAGNTIYF